The rows below give T cell receptor beta chains drawn from one sample of a study of beta chain features in type 1 diabetes. Assay: immunoSEQ multiplex PCR; the TCRdb copy retains only in-frame clones and omits some. This table has 150,000 to 170,000 clones, approximately 8.1% appearing once. Sequencing was performed on central memory CD4+ T cells from blood. The source is a man between 18 and 35 years old in good health. CDR3s include the opening cysteine and the closing phenylalanine or tryptophan. D genes are given only for firm matches. Rows may omit the clone size; those that give it use once, few, many or a size class.

abundance: NA
d_gene: TRBD2
v_gene: TRBV11-2
j_gene: TRBJ2-5
CDR3aa: CASSYFGGRGDQYF
CDR3nt: TGTGCCAGCAGCTACTTTGGGGGTCGGGGGGACCAGTACTTC

abundance: NA
d_gene: TRBD2
v_gene: TRBV15
j_gene: TRBJ2-3
CDR3aa: CATSRAGGGHTTQYF
CDR3nt: TGTGCCACCAGCAGAGCGGGGGGAGGCCATACTACGCAGTATTTT

abundance: many
d_gene: TRBD1
v_gene: TRBV7-9
j_gene: TRBJ2-4
CDR3aa: CASSPGTGETWAKNIQYF
CDR3nt: TGTGCCAGCAGCCCCGGGACAGGGGAAACCTGGGCCAAAAACATTCAGTACTTC

abundance: few
d_gene: NA
v_gene: TRBV28
j_gene: TRBJ2-7
CDR3aa: CATRSRGGSYEQYF
CDR3nt: TGTGCCACCCGGTCCAGGGGTGGATCCTACGAGCAGTACTTC

abundance: few
d_gene: NA
v_gene: TRBV7-9
j_gene: TRBJ1-1
CDR3aa: CASSQTRSEAFF
CDR3nt: TGTGCCAGCAGCCAAACTCGGTCTGAAGCTTTCTTT

abundance: many
d_gene: TRBD1
v_gene: TRBV6-6
j_gene: TRBJ2-7
CDR3aa: CASSYSRTGTYEQYF
CDR3nt: TGTGCCAGCAGTTACTCGAGGACAGGGACCTACGAGCAGTACTTC

abundance: NA
d_gene: NA
v_gene: TRBV9
j_gene: TRBJ1-2
CDR3aa: CASGRQVSYGYTF
CDR3nt: TGTGCCAGCGGCCGACAGGTCAGCTATGGCTACACCTTC

abundance: many
d_gene: TRBD1
v_gene: TRBV11-3
j_gene: TRBJ2-2
CDR3aa: CASSPDRTGNTGELFF
CDR3nt: TGTGCCAGCAGCCCCGACCGGACAGGGAACACCGGGGAGCTGTTTTTT

abundance: few
d_gene: NA
v_gene: TRBV7-9
j_gene: TRBJ1-4
CDR3aa: CASSLDARKLFF
CDR3nt: TGTGCCAGCAGCTTAGATGCGAGAAAACTGTTTTTT

abundance: many
d_gene: NA
v_gene: TRBV18
j_gene: TRBJ2-5
CDR3aa: CASSPPVRRETQYF
CDR3nt: TGTGCCAGCTCACCACCGGTCCGGCGGGAGACCCAGTACTTC

abundance: NA
d_gene: TRBD2
v_gene: TRBV9
j_gene: TRBJ2-2
CDR3aa: CASSVAGGNTGELFF
CDR3nt: TGTGCCAGCAGCGTAGCGGGGGGGAACACCGGGGAGCTGTTTTTT

abundance: few
d_gene: TRBD2
v_gene: TRBV30
j_gene: TRBJ2-1
CDR3aa: CACPGGASSYNEQFF
CDR3nt: TGTGCCTGTCCGGGGGGGGCGAGCTCCTACAATGAGCAGTTCTTC

abundance: NA
d_gene: NA
v_gene: TRBV4-1
j_gene: TRBJ2-4
CDR3aa: CASSQDEGAKNIQYF
CDR3nt: TGCGCCAGCAGCCAAGATGAGGGAGCCAAAAACATTCAGTACTTC

abundance: many
d_gene: NA
v_gene: TRBV11-3
j_gene: TRBJ2-3
CDR3aa: CASSLDSGQGPDTQYF
CDR3nt: TGTGCCAGCAGCTTAGATAGCGGGCAGGGGCCTGATACGCAGTATTTT

abundance: NA
d_gene: NA
v_gene: TRBV25-1
j_gene: TRBJ2-7
CDR3aa: CASSDQYEQYF
CDR3nt: TGTGCCAGCAGTGACCAATACGAGCAGTACTTC

abundance: few
d_gene: NA
v_gene: TRBV10-3
j_gene: TRBJ2-3
CDR3aa: CAISDPGGADTQYF
CDR3nt: TGTGCCATCAGTGACCCTGGAGGTGCAGATACGCAGTATTTT

abundance: few
d_gene: TRBD1
v_gene: TRBV28
j_gene: TRBJ1-2
CDR3aa: CASSTGTGGGYGYTF
CDR3nt: TGTGCCAGCAGCACCGGGACAGGGGGCGGCTATGGCTACACCTTC

abundance: NA
d_gene: NA
v_gene: TRBV28
j_gene: TRBJ2-7
CDR3aa: CATRGKRGTYEQYF
CDR3nt: TGTGCCACCCGGGGGAAGAGGGGAACCTACGAGCAGTACTTC

abundance: few
d_gene: NA
v_gene: TRBV19
j_gene: TRBJ1-5
CDR3aa: CASDSKYSNQPQHF
CDR3nt: TGTGCCAGTGACAGCAAGTATAGCAATCAGCCCCAGCATTTT

abundance: few
d_gene: NA
v_gene: TRBV2
j_gene: TRBJ1-5
CDR3aa: CASSRSGWEPQHF
CDR3nt: TGTGCCAGCAGTCGGAGCGGGTGGGAGCCCCAGCATTTT

abundance: many
d_gene: NA
v_gene: TRBV29-1
j_gene: TRBJ2-7
CDR3aa: CSVENRQTYEQYF
CDR3nt: TGCAGCGTTGAAAACAGACAGACCTACGAGCAGTACTTC

abundance: NA
d_gene: NA
v_gene: TRBV7-9
j_gene: TRBJ2-7
CDR3aa: CASSLVSGRVYEQYF
CDR3nt: TGTGCCAGCAGCTTAGTTTCGGGCAGGGTCTACGAGCAGTACTTC

abundance: NA
d_gene: NA
v_gene: TRBV5-1
j_gene: TRBJ2-7
CDR3aa: CASSPSYSGLGEQYF
CDR3nt: TGCGCCAGCAGCCCATCGTACAGCGGCCTTGGCGAGCAGTACTTC

abundance: NA
d_gene: NA
v_gene: TRBV28
j_gene: TRBJ1-2
CDR3aa: CASSFSGRNYTF
CDR3nt: TGTGCCAGCAGTTTCAGCGGGAGAAACTACACCTTC

abundance: NA
d_gene: TRBD1
v_gene: TRBV6-5
j_gene: TRBJ2-7
CDR3aa: CASSRDSYEQYF
CDR3nt: TGTGCCAGCAGCCGGGACAGCTACGAGCAGTACTTC

abundance: NA
d_gene: NA
v_gene: TRBV28
j_gene: TRBJ2-5
CDR3aa: CASSLSGETQYF
CDR3nt: TGTGCCAGCAGTTTATCAGGGGAGACCCAGTACTTC

abundance: NA
d_gene: NA
v_gene: TRBV25-1
j_gene: TRBJ1-6
CDR3aa: CASSKWGDNSPLHF
CDR3nt: TGTGCCAGCAGCAAATGGGGGGATAATTCACCCCTCCACTTT

abundance: NA
d_gene: TRBD1
v_gene: TRBV6-1
j_gene: TRBJ1-2
CDR3aa: CASRVTGPNYGYTF
CDR3nt: TGTGCCAGCAGGGTGACAGGGCCTAACTATGGCTACACCTTC

abundance: few
d_gene: NA
v_gene: TRBV4-1
j_gene: TRBJ2-7
CDR3aa: CASSLRRVSSYEQYF
CDR3nt: TGCGCCAGCAGCCTCCGACGGGTATCGTCCTACGAGCAGTACTTC